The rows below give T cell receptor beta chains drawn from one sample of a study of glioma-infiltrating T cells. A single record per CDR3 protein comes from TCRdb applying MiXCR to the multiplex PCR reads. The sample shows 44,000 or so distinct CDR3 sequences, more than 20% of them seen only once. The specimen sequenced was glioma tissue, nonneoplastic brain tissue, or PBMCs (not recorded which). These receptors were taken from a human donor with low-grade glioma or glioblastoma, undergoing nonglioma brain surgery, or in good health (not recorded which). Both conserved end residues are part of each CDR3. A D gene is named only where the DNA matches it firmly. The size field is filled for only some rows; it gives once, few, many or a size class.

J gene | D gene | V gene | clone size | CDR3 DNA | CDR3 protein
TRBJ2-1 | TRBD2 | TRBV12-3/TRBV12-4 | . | TGTGCCAGCAGCCTAATAGCGGGGGGGCCTGAGCAGTTCTTC | CASSLIAGGPEQFF
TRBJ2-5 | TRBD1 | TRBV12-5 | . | TGTGCTAGTGGTATACGACAGGGCAGTGGTTCTCAAGGAGAGACCCAGTACTTC | CASGIRQGSGSQGETQYF
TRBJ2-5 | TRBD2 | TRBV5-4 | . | TGTGCCAGCAGCCCCTGGACTAGCGGGAGGCAGGAGACCCAGTACTTC | CASSPWTSGRQETQYF
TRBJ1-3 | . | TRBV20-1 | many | TGCAGTGCCCAAATCTTGGACAGTTGGAACACCATATATTTT | CSAQILDSWNTIYF
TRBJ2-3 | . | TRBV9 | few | TGTGCCAGCAGCCGAGGGGACTTGGCAGATACGCAGTATTTT | CASSRGDLADTQYF
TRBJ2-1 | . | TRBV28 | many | TGTGCCAGCAGGTCCAGGACGGCGGCTATCTCCTACAATGAGCAGTTCTTC | CASRSRTAAISYNEQFF
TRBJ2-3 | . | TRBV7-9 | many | TGTGCCACCGAGGGACGAGATACGCAGTATTTT | CATEGRDTQYF
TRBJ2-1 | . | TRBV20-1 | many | TGCAGTGCTATAGGGGCCCCGGACAATGAGCAGTTCTTC | CSAIGAPDNEQFF
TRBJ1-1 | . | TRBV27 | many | TGTGCCAGCCAGACCGGGGGCACTGAAGCTTTCTTT | CASQTGGTEAFF
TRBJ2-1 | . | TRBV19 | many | TGTGCCAGTAGTACGCTTTTTGCCGGGAGTCGCCCTGACAATGAGCAGTTCTTC | CASSTLFAGSRPDNEQFF
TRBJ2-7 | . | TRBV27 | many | TGTGCCAGCAGTTTAACCCAGGGGTACGAGCAGTACTTC | CASSLTQGYEQYF
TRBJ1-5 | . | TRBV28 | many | TGTGCCAGCAGTTACCGTGGGCGGTCCCAAGGGAATCAGCCCCAGCATTTT | CASSYRGRSQGNQPQHF
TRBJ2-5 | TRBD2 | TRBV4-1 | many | TGCGCCAGCAGCCAAGAATGGGACGGGGGGGAGACCCAGTACTTC | CASSQEWDGGETQYF
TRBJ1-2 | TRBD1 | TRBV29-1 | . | TGCAGCGCCGGACAGGGGGACTATGGCTACACCTTC | CSAGQGDYGYTF
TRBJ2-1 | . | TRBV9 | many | TGTGCCAGCAGCGCCGGGGTCTCTAGTGTCGGTGAGCAGTTCTTC | CASSAGVSSVGEQFF
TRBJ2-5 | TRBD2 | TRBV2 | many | TGTGCCAGCATGGAAGACGCGGGGGGTAAAGAGACCCAGTACTTC | CASMEDAGGKETQYF